The present T cell receptor beta chain was sequenced within a study of patients and donors after allogeneic stem cell transplantation. TCRdb ran MiXCR on the RT-PCR reads and lists one entry per CDR3 protein. The sample includes some 960,000 distinct CDR3 sequences, roughly 17% of them seen just once. V was pared by 5 bases and J by 2 bases, with 16 bases between. The CDR3 contains 15 residues. Germline values: CDR1 KGHSY, CDR2 FQNENV. This chain links TRBV16 with TRBJ2-7; D perhaps matches TRBD1 (6 bases). The clonotype comes from a human donor who was either an allogeneic HSCT recipient or a stem cell or donor lymphocyte infusion donor (not recorded which). It is not recorded whose cells these are; they may come from a transplant donor. The sequencing sample was made of blood, either unsorted or a sorted T cell fraction (not recorded which). CDR3 sequence (DNA): TGTGCCAGCAGCTCAGGGGACAAATGGACCTACGAGCAGTACTTC. Translation gives CASSSGDKWTYEQYF. Complete variable domain (other parts from reference TRBV16 and TRBJ2-7): GEEVAQTPKHLVRGEGQKAKLYCAPIKGHSYVFWYQQVLKNEFKFLISFQNENVFDETGMPKERFSAKCLPNSPCSLEIQATKLEDSAVYFCASSSGDKWTYEQYFGPGTRLTVT.